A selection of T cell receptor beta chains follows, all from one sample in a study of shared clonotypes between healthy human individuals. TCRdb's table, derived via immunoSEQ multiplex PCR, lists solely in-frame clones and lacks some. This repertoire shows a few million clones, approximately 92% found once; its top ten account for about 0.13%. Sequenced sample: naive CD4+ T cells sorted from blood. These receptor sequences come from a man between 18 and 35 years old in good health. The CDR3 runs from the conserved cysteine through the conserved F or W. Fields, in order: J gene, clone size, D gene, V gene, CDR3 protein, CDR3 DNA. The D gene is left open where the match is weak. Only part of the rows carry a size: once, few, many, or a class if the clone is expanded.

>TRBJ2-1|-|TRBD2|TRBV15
CATSRPKRDYNEQFF
TGTGCCACCAGCAGACCAAAGCGGGACTACAATGAGCAGTTCTTC
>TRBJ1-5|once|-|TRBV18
CASSPTTLRTGTQHF
TGTGCCAGCTCACCAACTACTTTACGAACAGGGACCCAGCATTTT
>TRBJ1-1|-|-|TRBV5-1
CASSSKTVTQNTEAFF
TGCGCCAGCAGCTCCAAGACAGTAACCCAAAACACTGAAGCTTTCTTT
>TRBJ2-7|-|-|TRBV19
CASTRTTGSRYEQYF
TGTGCCAGCACCAGAACTACCGGGAGCCGCTACGAGCAGTACTTC
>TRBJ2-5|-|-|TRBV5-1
CASSLAQVGSIGSETQYF
TGCGCCAGCAGCTTGGCCCAGGTGGGGAGTATCGGTTCGGAGACCCAGTACTTC
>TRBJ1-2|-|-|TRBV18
CASSPLDGMRGYTF
TGTGCCAGCTCACCTTTGGACGGAATGAGAGGCTACACCTTC
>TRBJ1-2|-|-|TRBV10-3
CAISDQVNYGYTF
TGTGCCATCAGTGATCAGGTTAACTATGGCTACACCTTC
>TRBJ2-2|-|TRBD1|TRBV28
CASSFLLFWDRDTGELFF
TGTGCCAGCAGTTTCTTGTTATTTTGGGACAGGGATACCGGGGAGCTGTTTTTT
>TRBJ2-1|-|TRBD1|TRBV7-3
CASSAGTGVEQFF
TGTGCCAGCAGCGCTGGGACAGGGGTCGAGCAGTTCTTC
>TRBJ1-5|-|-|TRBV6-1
CASSEDQGRQPQHF
TGTGCCAGCAGTGAAGACCAGGGGCGCCAGCCCCAGCATTTT
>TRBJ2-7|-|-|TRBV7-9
CASSLATRRDEQYF
TGTGCCAGCAGCTTAGCGACACGGCGGGACGAGCAGTACTTC
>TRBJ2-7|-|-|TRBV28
CASSGWGAVDEQYF
TGTGCCAGCAGTGGTTGGGGGGCTGTCGACGAGCAGTACTTC
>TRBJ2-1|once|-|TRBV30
CAWSLTSRGEQFF
TGTGCCTGGAGTTTGACTAGTCGGGGGGAGCAGTTCTTC
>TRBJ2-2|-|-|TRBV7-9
CASSLGQTTGELFF
TGTGCCAGCAGCTTAGGCCAGACCACCGGGGAGCTGTTTTTT
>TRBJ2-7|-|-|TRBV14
CASSQAIRGIDEQYF
TGTGCCAGCAGCCAAGCTATTCGGGGGATTGACGAGCAGTACTTC
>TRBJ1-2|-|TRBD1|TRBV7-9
CASSLTPGQLSYGYTF
TGTGCCAGCAGCTTGACTCCGGGACAGTTATCCTATGGCTACACCTTC
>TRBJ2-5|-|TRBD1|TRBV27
CATGKDRAQETQYF
TGTGCCACTGGGAAAGACAGGGCCCAAGAGACCCAGTACTTC
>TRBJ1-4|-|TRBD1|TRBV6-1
CASSDFGTVGEKLFF
TGTGCCAGCAGTGACTTCGGGACAGTTGGAGAAAAACTGTTTTTT
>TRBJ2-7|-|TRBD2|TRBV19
CASSNAGGAYEQYF
TGTGCCAGTAGTAACGCTGGGGGGGCCTACGAGCAGTACTTC
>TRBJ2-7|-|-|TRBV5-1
CASSLARGGTTYEQYF
TGCGCCAGCAGCTTGGCGCGGGGTGGGACCACCTACGAGCAGTACTTC
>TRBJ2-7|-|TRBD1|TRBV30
CAWSRTGWAYEQYF
TGTGCCTGGAGTCGGACAGGGTGGGCCTACGAGCAGTACTTC
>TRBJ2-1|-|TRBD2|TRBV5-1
CASSQLAGSYNEQFF
TGCGCCAGCAGTCAACTAGCGGGGAGCTACAATGAGCAGTTCTTC
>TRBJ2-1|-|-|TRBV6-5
CASSYSGSTPNEQFF
TGTGCCAGCAGTTACTCCGGTAGCACCCCCAATGAGCAGTTCTTC
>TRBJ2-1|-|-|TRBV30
CAWSPGKEQFF
TGTGCCTGGAGTCCCGGAAAGGAGCAGTTCTTC
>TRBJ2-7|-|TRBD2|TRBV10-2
CASSDRPHSGWGENEQYF
TGCGCCAGCAGTGACCGTCCCCATAGCGGGTGGGGGGAGAACGAGCAGTACTTC
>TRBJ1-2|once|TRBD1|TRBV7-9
CASSLGGQGAAYGYTF
TGTGCCAGCAGCTTAGGGGGACAGGGGGCGGCGTATGGCTACACCTTC
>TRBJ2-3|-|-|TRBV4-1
CASSQGPGELSDTQYF
TGCGCCAGCAGCCAAGGTCCGGGGGAGCTCTCCGATACGCAGTATTTT
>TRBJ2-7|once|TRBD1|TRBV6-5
CASSLRDRGIYEQYF
TGTGCCAGCAGCCTCAGAGACAGGGGGATCTACGAGCAGTACTTC
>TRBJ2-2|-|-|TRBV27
CASSLFWAPGLGTNTGELFF
TGTGCCAGCAGTTTATTTTGGGCCCCAGGGCTGGGTACGAACACCGGGGAGCTGTTTTTT
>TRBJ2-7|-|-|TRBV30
CAWSVIGRVGEQYF
TGTGCCTGGAGTGTGATAGGCAGGGTAGGCGAGCAGTACTTC
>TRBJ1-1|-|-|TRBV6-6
CASSYSSLALNTEAFF
TGTGCCAGCAGTTACTCCAGTCTGGCATTGAACACTGAAGCTTTCTTT
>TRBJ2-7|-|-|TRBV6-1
CASIGRAYEQYF
TGTGCCAGCATTGGGAGAGCCTACGAGCAGTACTTC
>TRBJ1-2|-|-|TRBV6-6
CASSPPGNYGYTF
TGTGCCAGCAGCCCCCCAGGAAACTATGGCTACACCTTC
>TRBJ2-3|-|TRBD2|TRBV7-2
CASSSDSGFTQYF
TGTGCCAGCAGTTCCGATAGCGGGTTTACGCAGTATTTT
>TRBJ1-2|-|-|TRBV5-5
CASSLDLWVRNYGYTF
TGTGCCAGCAGCTTGGACTTATGGGTGAGGAATTATGGCTACACCTTC
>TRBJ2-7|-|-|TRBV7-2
CASSQGNEQYF
TGTGCCAGCAGTCAGGGTAACGAGCAGTACTTC
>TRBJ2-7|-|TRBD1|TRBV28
CASSRGTGGRYEQYF
TGTGCCAGCAGCCGGGGGACAGGGGGCAGGTACGAGCAGTACTTC
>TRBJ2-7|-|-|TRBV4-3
CASSQELRPSHEQYF
TGCGCCAGCAGCCAAGAGTTACGCCCCTCCCACGAGCAGTACTTC
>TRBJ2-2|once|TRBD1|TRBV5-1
CASSTPTGVTGELFF
TGCGCCAGCAGCACACCAACAGGGGTCACCGGGGAGCTGTTTTTT
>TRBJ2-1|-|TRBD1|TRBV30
CAWSVRGTGVTNEQFF
TGTGCCTGGAGTGTACGGGGGACAGGGGTTACCAATGAGCAGTTCTTC
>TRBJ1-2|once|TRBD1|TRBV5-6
CASSFGQGAKGYGYTF
TGTGCCAGCAGTTTTGGACAGGGGGCGAAAGGGTATGGCTACACCTTC
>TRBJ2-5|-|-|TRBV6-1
CASSDRPNRVGETQYF
TGTGCCAGCAGTGATCGGCCTAACAGGGTGGGAGAGACCCAGTACTTC
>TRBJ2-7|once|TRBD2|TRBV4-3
CASSPTSGPTYEQYF
TGCGCCAGCAGCCCGACTAGCGGGCCGACCTACGAGCAGTACTTC
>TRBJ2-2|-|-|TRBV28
CASSLIVPNTGELFF
TGTGCCAGCAGTTTGATAGTACCTAACACCGGGGAGCTGTTTTTT
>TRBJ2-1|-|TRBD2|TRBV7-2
CASSSSGRAVNEQFF
TGTGCCAGCAGCTCTAGCGGGAGGGCCGTAAATGAGCAGTTCTTC
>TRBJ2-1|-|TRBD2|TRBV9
CASSVVGRPSSYNEQFF
TGTGCCAGCAGCGTAGTCGGGAGGCCCTCCTCCTACAATGAGCAGTTCTTC
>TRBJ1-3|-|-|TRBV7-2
CASSLGSSSGNTIYF
TGTGCCAGCAGCTTAGGGTCCAGCTCTGGAAACACCATATATTTT
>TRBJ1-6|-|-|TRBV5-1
CASSFIPPGVDSPLHF
TGCGCCAGCAGCTTCATCCCTCCAGGGGTTGATTCACCCCTCCACTTT
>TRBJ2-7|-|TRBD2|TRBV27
CASSSAGLAAYEQYF
TGTGCCAGCAGTTCCGCGGGACTAGCGGCCTACGAGCAGTACTTC
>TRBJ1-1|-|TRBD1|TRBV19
CASSTGQGRNTEAFF
TGTGCCAGTAGTACGGGACAGGGAAGGAACACTGAAGCTTTCTTT
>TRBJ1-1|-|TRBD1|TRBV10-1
CASSDRDRGPKGTEAFF
TGCGCCAGCAGTGACCGGGACAGGGGGCCAAAGGGCACTGAAGCTTTCTTT
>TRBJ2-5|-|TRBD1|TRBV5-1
CASSRDSLAETQYF
TGCGCCAGCAGCCGGGACAGTCTTGCGGAGACCCAGTACTTC
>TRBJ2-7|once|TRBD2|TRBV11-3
CASSDTSGGLGVPHEQYF
TGTGCCAGCAGCGATACTAGCGGCGGACTGGGAGTCCCCCACGAGCAGTACTTC
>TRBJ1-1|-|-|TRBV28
CASSLWGGPEAFF
TGTGCCAGCAGTTTATGGGGCGGCCCTGAAGCTTTCTTT
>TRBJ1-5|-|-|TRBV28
CASSGGGKAQHF
TGTGCCAGCAGCGGGGGGGGGAAGGCCCAGCATTTT
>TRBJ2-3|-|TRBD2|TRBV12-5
CASGPGLAGSTDTQYF
TGTGCTAGTGGTCCGGGACTAGCGGGTTCAACAGATACGCAGTATTTT
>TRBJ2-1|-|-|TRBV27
CASRKTSSYNEQFF
TGTGCCAGCAGGAAGACGAGCTCCTACAATGAGCAGTTCTTC
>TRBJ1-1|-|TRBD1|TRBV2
CASSASRNRGTEAFF
TGTGCCAGCAGTGCTAGTAGAAACAGGGGCACTGAAGCTTTCTTT
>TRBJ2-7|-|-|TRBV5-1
CASSPVSGSSYEQYF
TGCGCCAGCAGCCCAGTTAGCGGAAGCTCCTACGAGCAGTACTTC